Sequencing of this TCR beta chain was carried out in a study of cytomegalovirus exposure and HLA in healthy donors. Study information: Across roughly 400 genotyped donors, over 70% landed in the Caucasian-associated ancestry cluster. Study-level points and caveats: A missense variant in DCLRE1C was later tied to TCR beta V- and J-gene trimming. A later analysis reportedly found fewer N-insertions in an Asian-associated ancestry cluster than the roughly 670-donor mean. CMV antigen specificity was confirmed in vitro for three CMV-associated chains.

As concerns this clone: Its antigen is undetermined.

60 Vbeta and 13 Jbeta primers were used in PCR. Using immunoSEQ multiplex PCR, the repertoire was profiled, and TCRdb retains in-frame clones only, with some absent. The profile covers about 150,000 clones, with around 79% appearing a single time and roughly 0.7% taken by the ten largest. In germline, CDR1 is MNHNS, CDR2 SASEGT. The CDR3 is 16 residues long. Trimming at V came to 3 bases and at J to 6 bases, leaving 7 bases not matched to a gene. The sample was PBMCs. This sequence originates from a male donor in good health and CMV-seronegative. The rearrangement joins TRBV6-1 to TRBJ1-5; 11 positions match TRBD1. The CDR3 loop reads CASSDQDRGLAQPQHF. The CDR3 DNA is TGTGCCAGCAGTGATCAGGACAGGGGGCTAGCTCAGCCCCAGCATTTT.